This is a list of T cell receptor beta chains from one sample in a study of T cell responses to AZD1222 COVID-19 vaccine. The protocol was immunoSEQ multiplex PCR, while the TCRdb copy is restricted to in-frame clones and leaves out a portion. This table has 80,000 to 100,000 clones, about 93% appearing once. The material was peripheral blood, obtained 28 days after the second AZD1222 dose. These receptors were collected from an adult who received the AZD1222 COVID-19 vaccine. Each CDR3 is given with its conserved first and last residue. D genes are given only for firm matches. Not all rows give a size; the values are once, few, many and, for expanded clones, a class.

TGTGCCAGCAGCGTAGTCCAGGGAGGCACAGATACGCAGTATTTT CASSVVQGGTDTQYF TRBJ2-3 TRBV9 . .
TGTGCCAGCAGCGTAGGGGGACATAGCAATCAGCCCCAGCATTTT CASSVGGHSNQPQHF TRBJ1-5 TRBV9 . .
TGTGCCAGCCCCGGTCGGCAAATGAACACCGGGGAGCTGTTTTTT CASPGRQMNTGELFF TRBJ2-2 TRBV6-4 . .
TGCGCCAGCAGCTTGGGAGGAACAGATACGCAGTATTTT CASSLGGTDTQYF TRBJ2-3 TRBV5-1 . .
TGTGCCAGCAGCTTGAGCCTCAGGGGGCCGAGTGAGCAGTTCTTC CASSLSLRGPSEQFF TRBJ2-1 TRBV11-3 once TRBD1
TGTGCCAGCAGCCAAGACTGGGGGACAGGGGGCACTCAGCCCCAGCATTTT CASSQDWGTGGTQPQHF TRBJ1-5 TRBV14 few TRBD1
TGTGCCAGCAGCGTGAGGATGGGGGCCCCTGGCTACACCTTC CASSVRMGAPGYTF TRBJ1-2 TRBV11-2 . .
TGTGCCAGCAGTGACAGCCACCCCACAGATACGCAGTATTTT CASSDSHPTDTQYF TRBJ2-3 TRBV28 . .
TGTGCCAGCAGCTCAATTGACAGGGGGCGAGGTTCAGATACGCAGTATTTT CASSSIDRGRGSDTQYF TRBJ2-3 TRBV7-9 . TRBD1
TGTGCCAGCAGCTTAAGACCGGGCCTGGGAGATACGCAGTATTTT CASSLRPGLGDTQYF TRBJ2-3 TRBV7-9 . .
TGTGCCAGCAGCGCTAGACTGGAACGGGGCTACGAGCAGTACTTC CASSARLERGYEQYF TRBJ2-7 TRBV11-2 . .
TGCAGCGTTGGGGGCCACAATCAGCCCCAGCATTTT CSVGGHNQPQHF TRBJ1-5 TRBV29-1 . .
TGCGCCAGCAGCGCGACCGACAGGGGGCGAGGCTACACCTTC CASSATDRGRGYTF TRBJ1-2 TRBV10-2 . TRBD1
TGCAGCGTCGACCCTTCTGGGGCCAACGTCCTGACTTTC CSVDPSGANVLTF TRBJ2-6 TRBV29-1 . .
TGCAGTGCTAGTCCACAGGGGAAGGCTTTCTTT CSASPQGKAFF TRBJ1-1 TRBV20-1 . TRBD1
TGTGCCAGCAGCTTGGGTTTGAGCAATGAGCAGTTCTTC CASSLGLSNEQFF TRBJ2-1 TRBV11-2 . .